This T cell receptor beta chain originates from a study of graft-versus-host responses after intestinal transplantation. TCRdb keeps only in-frame clones here, not all; method: immunoSEQ multiplex PCR. Found here are 35,000 to 40,000 clones, around 96% of them singletons; the top ten hold about 0.76%. Germline V gene lookup returns CDR1 GTSNPN and CDR2 SVGIG (reference sequence). V was cut by 5 bases and J by 1 base, with 17 bases left in between. CDR3 length equals 15 residues. The sequence derives from a human patient who received an intestinal transplant, so some T cells may come from the graft donor. This sample comprised PBMCs, obtained 16 days after intestinal transplant. The chain links TRBV30 to TRBJ2-5; tentative D call: TRBD2 (7 bases). DNA of the CDR3: TGTGCCTGGGGGGGGAGGGGGGAGACCCAAGAGACCCAGTACTTC. Translated, it gives CAWGGRGETQETQYF.